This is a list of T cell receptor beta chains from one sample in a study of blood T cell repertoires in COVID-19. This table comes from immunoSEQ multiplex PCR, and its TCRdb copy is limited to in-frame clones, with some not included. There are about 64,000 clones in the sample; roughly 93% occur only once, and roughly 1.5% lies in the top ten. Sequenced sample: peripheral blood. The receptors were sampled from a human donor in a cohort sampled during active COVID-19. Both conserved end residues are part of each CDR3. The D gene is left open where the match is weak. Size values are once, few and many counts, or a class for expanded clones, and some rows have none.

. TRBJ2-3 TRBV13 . CASSAIGTDTQYF TGTGCCAGCAGCGCGATCGGCACAGATACGCAGTATTTT
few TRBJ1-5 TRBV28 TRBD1 CASRPAGGVGNQPQHF TGTGCCAGCAGACCCGCAGGGGGCGTTGGAAATCAGCCCCAGCATTTT
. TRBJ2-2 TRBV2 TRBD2 CASRPSGGATTNTGELFF TGTGCCAGCAGGCCCTCGGGAGGGGCCACTACGAACACCGGGGAGCTGTTTTTT
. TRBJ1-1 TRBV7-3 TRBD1 CASSSQGAKTEAFF TGTGCCAGCAGCTCACAGGGGGCGAAGACTGAAGCTTTCTTT
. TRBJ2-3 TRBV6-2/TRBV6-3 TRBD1 CASSPGQGRSDTQYF TGTGCCAGCAGCCCGGGACAGGGAAGGTCAGATACGCAGTATTTT
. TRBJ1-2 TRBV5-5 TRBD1 CASSLGTGIKYGYTF TGTGCCAGCAGCTTGGGGACAGGGATAAAATATGGCTACACCTTC
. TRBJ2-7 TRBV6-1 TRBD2 CASSENARERRYF TGTGCCAGCAGTGAAAATGCGCGGGAGAGGCGGTACTTC
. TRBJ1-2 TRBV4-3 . CASSQDLPGNYGYTF TGCGCCAGCAGCCAAGATCTGCCAGGGAATTATGGCTACACCTTC
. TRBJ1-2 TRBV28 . CASSITGIYGYTF TGTGCCAGCAGCATTACAGGGATCTATGGCTACACCTTC
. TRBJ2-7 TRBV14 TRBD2 CASSPASGSGFGQYF TGTGCCAGCAGCCCAGCGAGCGGGAGCGGGTTCGGGCAGTACTTC
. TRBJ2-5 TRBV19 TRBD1 CASSAAPGQGQETQYF TGTGCCAGTAGTGCTGCGCCGGGACAGGGCCAAGAGACCCAGTACTTC
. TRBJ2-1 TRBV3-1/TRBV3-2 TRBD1 CASSPRTGGQGQFF TGTGCCAGCAGCCCCAGGACAGGGGGTCAGGGGCAGTTCTTC
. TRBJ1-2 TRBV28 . CASSSGQNYGYTF TGTGCCAGCAGTTCGGGACAAAACTATGGCTACACCTTC
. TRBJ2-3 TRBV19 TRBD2 CASSPTSPTKDTQYF TGTGCCAGTAGCCCGACTAGCCCCACCAAAGATACGCAGTATTTT
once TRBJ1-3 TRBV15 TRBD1 CATSRGMVWDRDGNTIYF TGTGCCACCAGCAGAGGAATGGTTTGGGACAGGGATGGAAACACCATATATTTT